The clone carrying this T cell receptor beta chain was observed a few times. J was trimmed by 4 bases and V by 1 base; bases with no gene match: 0. The CDR3 totals 13 residues. Per the germline V gene, CDR1 is LNHDA and CDR2 is SQIVND (reference sequence). It was with 32 V and 13 J primers that multiplex PCR amplified TCR beta CDR3. TCRdb re-analysed the multiplex PCR reads in MiXCR, keeping a single row per CDR3 protein. In the table there are about 11,000 distinct CDR3 sequences, approximately 31% of which are singletons. For each sample, template was around 600 ng of bulk tumor genomic DNA. During surgery, several far-apart biopsies were obtained from every primary tumor. Curative surgery was undertaken by patients, who had untreated, newly diagnosed non-small cell lung cancer. The sample is drawn from a study of immune heterogeneity within non-small cell lung tumors.

The sequenced material came from lung tumor tissue. V is TRBV19 and J is TRBJ1-2; 7 bases are shared with TRBD1. The origin of this receptor is a woman in her fifties or sixties with non-small cell lung cancer. The CDR3 bases are TGTGCCAGTAGTATAGCAGGGGGCTATGGCTACACCTTC. It codes for CASSIAGGYGYTF.